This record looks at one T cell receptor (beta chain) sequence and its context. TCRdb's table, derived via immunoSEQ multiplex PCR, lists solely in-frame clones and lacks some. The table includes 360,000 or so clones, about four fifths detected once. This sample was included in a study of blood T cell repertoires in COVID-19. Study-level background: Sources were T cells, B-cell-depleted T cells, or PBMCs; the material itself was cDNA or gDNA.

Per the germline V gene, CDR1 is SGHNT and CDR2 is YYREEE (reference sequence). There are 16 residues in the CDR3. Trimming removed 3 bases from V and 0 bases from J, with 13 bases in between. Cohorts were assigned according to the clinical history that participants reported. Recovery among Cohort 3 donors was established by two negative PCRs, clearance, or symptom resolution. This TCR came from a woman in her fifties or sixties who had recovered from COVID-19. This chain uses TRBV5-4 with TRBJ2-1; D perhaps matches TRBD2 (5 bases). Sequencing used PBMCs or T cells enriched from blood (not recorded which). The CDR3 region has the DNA TGTGCCAGCAGCTCTTCGGGGAAGAGCTCCTACAATGAGCAGTTCTTC. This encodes CASSSSGKSSYNEQFF.